The count of the clone carrying this T cell receptor (beta chain) is one. Authors' methods: For nucleated cells, counts were estimated from reference gene primer amplification. The table came from immunoSEQ multiplex PCR; TCRdb's copy has only in-frame clones and leaves some out. That table gives V, J and clone size, and the DNA gave D and trimming. The sample yields about 380,000 clones, over 75% seen once. The entry originates in a study of blood T cell repertoires in COVID-19. As for the study in general: PBMCs, B-cell-depleted T cells, or T cells provided the cDNA or gDNA that made up the material.

The CDR3 is 15 residues long. Clinical history reported by participants formed the basis on which cohorts were assigned. Two negative PCRs, clearance, or symptom resolution had been documented for recovered Cohort 3 donors. The material sequenced was PBMCs or T cells enriched from blood (not recorded which). The clonotype was recovered from a woman aged 25 to 39 who had recovered from COVID-19. This chain joins TRBV21-1 and TRBJ2-7; the table calls TRBD2, which could not be checked here. TRBV21-1 is classified as a pseudogene. The CDR3 loop reads CASSKGCRGMDEQYF. Here the CDR3 DNA reads TGTGCCAGCAGCAAAGGGTGCCGGGGGATGGACGAGCAGTACTTC.